Shown below are 5 T cell receptor beta chains from a single sample sequenced in a study of T cell responses to AZD1222 COVID-19 vaccine (dated by TCRdb to about 2021). Sample time point, as interpreted from the label and publication: baseline before first vaccination. Interpreted using the paper, the treatment or condition label stands for: meningococcal conjugate vaccine given as trial control. The library was produced with the immunoSEQ multiplex PCR assay. The table was pulled from immuneACCESS by TCRdb, which kept in-frame rearrangements only. Such tables lose some clones; where checked, under half of the loss comes from unresolved V genes, and the rest has no known cause. Counted in this sample were about 120,000 clones; approximately 85% of them appeared once. The ten top clones hold around 3.9% of the sample. This sample comprised peripheral blood, obtained on day 0 of MenACWY control vaccination. The receptors originated from an adult in good health.

A single count supports this clone. The DNA for the CDR3 is TGTGCCACCAGTGATTCAACGGGGGTCCACCTCACAGATACGCAGTATTTT. Translated: CATSDSTGVHLTDTQYF. The chain joins TRBV24-1 to TRBJ2-3, with a weak D call TRBD2 (6 bases). Germline lookup yields CDR1 KGHDR and CDR2 SFDVKD. This CDR3 contains 17 residues. Trimming removed 2 bases at V and 2 bases at J, with 16 bases between.

The chain couples TRBV27 to TRBJ1-5, with 9 bases that match TRBD1. V lost 5 bases, J lost 6 bases, and 5 bases stayed unmatched. Germline V gene lookup returns CDR1 MNHEY and CDR2 SMNVEV (reference sequence). CDR3 length: 14 amino acids. The CDR3 DNA sequence: TGTGCCAGCAGTCCCGGGACAGGGCGTCAGCCCCAGCATTTT. Translated: CASSPGTGRQPQHF.

The V gene is TRBV13, the J gene TRBJ2-2; D is perhaps TRBD1 (6 bases). This CDR3 contains 14 residues. CDR1 is PRHDT, CDR2 FYEKMQ, per germline (reference sequence). The V gene lost 5 bases and the J gene lost 6 bases, with 13 bases spanning the gap. The CDR3 loop is CASSGGAGAGELFF. For the CDR3, the DNA is TGTGCCAGCAGCGGGGGTGCAGGGGCCGGGGAGCTGTTTTTT. The full variable domain, in which reference TRBV13 and TRBJ2-2 provide the parts outside the CDR3, is AAGVIQSPRHLIKEKRETATLKCYPIPRHDTVYWYQQGPGQDPQFLISFYEKMQSDKGSIPDRFSAQQFSDYHSELNMSSLELGDSALYFCASSGGAGAGELFFGEGSRLTVL.

In DNA form, the CDR3 reads TGTGCCAGCAGCCAAGCTTTGACAGGGGCTAATGAAAAACTGTTTTTT. Amino acid sequence: CASSQALTGANEKLFF. The chain is built from TRBV3-1 (or the pseudogene TRBV3-2) and TRBJ1-4, with TRBD1 identical over 8 bases. J gave up 3 bases and V 1 base, and 4 bases lay outside the gene matches. CDR1 LGHDT and CDR2 YNNKEL come from the germline V gene (reference sequence). The CDR3 has 16 amino acids.

This chain connects TRBV2 to TRBJ2-5; 7 bases map to TRBD1. CDR1 and CDR2 (germline): SNHLY, FYNNEI. The J segment lost 5 bases and the V segment lost 4 bases, leaving 7 bases of the junction unmatched. This CDR3 has 14 amino acids. In DNA, the CDR3 is TGTGCCAGCAGTGGCCAAGGGGGCGTCGAGACCCAGTACTTC. Its protein is CASSGQGGVETQYF.